These T cell receptor beta chains were read from a single sample in a study of T-cell memory formation after mild COVID-19. TCRdb processed the 5' RACE reads anew with MiXCR; each CDR3 protein has one entry. The top ten hold around 12% of the sample, which has 470,000 or so distinct CDR3 sequences, approximately 25% seen once. Sequencing input: PBMCs or a T cell subset sorted from them (not recorded which). These receptors were taken from an adult woman who had mild COVID-19 (a few samples of this study predate the infection). Cell type and time point are not known. Each CDR3 is given with its conserved first and last residue. A D gene is named only where the DNA matches it firmly. Not all rows give a size; the values are once, few, many and, for expanded clones, a class.

TRBV9	TRBJ2-2	14	-	-	CASSVIVGAGELFF	TGTGCCAGCAGCGTGATTGTCGGGGCCGGGGAGCTGTTTTTT
TRBV4-1	TRBJ2-1	14	-	-	CASSFRDNYNEQFF	TGCGCCAGCAGCTTCCGGGACAATTACAATGAGCAGTTCTTC
TRBV29-1	TRBJ2-1	13	-	-	CSVEEYASGVQFF	TGCAGCGTTGAAGAGTATGCTTCCGGTGTGCAGTTCTTC
TRBV15	TRBJ2-2	17	-	few	CATSREEPGSNTGELFF	TGTGCCACCAGCAGAGAGGAGCCAGGGTCCAACACCGGGGAGCTGTTTTTT
TRBV4-2	TRBJ2-1	13	-	few	CASSPRDYNEQFF	TGTGCCAGCAGCCCCAGGGACTACAATGAGCAGTTCTTC
TRBV20-1	TRBJ2-7	13	TRBD2	-	CSAPGLAGDEQYF	TGCAGTGCCCCGGGACTAGCGGGAGACGAGCAGTACTTC
TRBV11-1	TRBJ2-2	15	TRBD2	-	CASSFSGGAFGELFF	TGTGCCAGCAGCTTTAGCGGGGGGGCCTTCGGGGAGCTGTTTTTT
TRBV20-1	TRBJ1-3	16	-	-	CSARDLGMKSGNTIYF	TGCAGTGCTAGAGATTTGGGGATGAAATCTGGAAACACCATATATTTT
TRBV11-2	TRBJ2-2	16	-	few	CASSFRATRYTGELFF	TGTGCCAGCAGCTTTAGGGCCACGAGATACACCGGGGAGCTGTTTTTT
TRBV20-1	TRBJ2-7	13	-	few	CSARGRLSYEQYF	TGCAGTGCTAGAGGGCGACTATCCTACGAGCAGTACTTC
TRBV19	TRBJ2-1	16	TRBD2	-	CASSLWTSGRNNEQFF	TGTGCCAGTAGTCTTTGGACTAGCGGGAGGAACAATGAGCAGTTCTTC
TRBV7-9	TRBJ2-5	14	-	few	CASSFQLRQGTQYF	TGTGCCAGCAGCTTTCAACTTCGGCAAGGGACCCAGTACTTC
TRBV4-1	TRBJ2-1	15	TRBD2	many	CASSQAGGSYNEQFF	TGCGCCAGCAGCCAAGCGGGGGGCTCCTACAATGAGCAGTTCTTC
TRBV20-1	TRBJ2-2	16	TRBD2	-	CSAKRGTSGRSGELFF	TGCAGTGCTAAGAGGGGCACTAGCGGGAGATCCGGGGAGCTGTTTTTT
TRBV5-1	TRBJ2-7	13	-	-	CASSLTGQYEQYF	TGCGCCAGCAGCCTGACAGGACAGTACGAGCAGTACTTC
TRBV5-1	TRBJ1-5	15	TRBD1	few	CASSLQGDSNQPQHF	TGCGCCAGCAGCCTACAGGGGGATAGCAATCAGCCCCAGCATTTT